This record covers a single T cell receptor (beta chain). This sample stems from a study of blood T cell repertoires in COVID-19. Turning to the study itself: The United States, Italy and Spain provided the acute and convalescent COVID-19 samples. Sample material is recorded as cDNA or gDNA derived from T cells, B-cell-depleted T cells, or PBMCs.

Per germline, CDR1 MDHEN and CDR2 SYDVKM. Trimming cost V 6 bases and J 2 bases; bases outside gene matches: 4. The CDR3 runs to 15 residues. In the original analysis: Reference gene primer amplification gave estimated nucleated cell counts. Sequencing was performed with immunoSEQ multiplex PCR; in TCRdb, only in-frame clones are kept and a portion is missing. From that table come the V and J calls and clone size; the DNA was used to work out D and trimming. The sample has roughly 280,000 clones, 85% to 90% seen once. Sequences were obtained from peripheral blood. The rearrangement uses TRBV28 and TRBJ1-3; 10 bases fit TRBD1. The TCR originated in a man aged 18 to 29 with active or convalescent COVID-19. CDR3 DNA: TGTGCCAGCAGCCAGGACAGGGGGACTGGAAACACCATATATTTT. Translation gives CASSQDRGTGNTIYF.